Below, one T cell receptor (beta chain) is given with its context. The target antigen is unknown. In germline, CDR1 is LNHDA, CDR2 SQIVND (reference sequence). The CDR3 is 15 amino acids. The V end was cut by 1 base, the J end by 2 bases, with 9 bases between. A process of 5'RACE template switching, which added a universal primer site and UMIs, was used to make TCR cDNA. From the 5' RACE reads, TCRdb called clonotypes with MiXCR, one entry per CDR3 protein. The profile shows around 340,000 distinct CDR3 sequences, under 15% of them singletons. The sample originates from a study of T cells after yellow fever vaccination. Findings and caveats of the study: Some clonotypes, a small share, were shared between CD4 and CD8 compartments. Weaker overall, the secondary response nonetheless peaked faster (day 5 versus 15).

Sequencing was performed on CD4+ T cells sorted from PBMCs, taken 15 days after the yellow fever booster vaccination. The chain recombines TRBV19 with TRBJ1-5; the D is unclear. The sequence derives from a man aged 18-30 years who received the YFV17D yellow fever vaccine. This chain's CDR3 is CASSIGPGGNQPQHF. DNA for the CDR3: TGTGCCAGTAGTATAGGACCCGGCGGCAATCAGCCCCAGCATTTT.